This T cell receptor beta chain was sequenced for a study of T cell repertoires in cytomegalovirus infection. Study at large: Carrying CMV and the relevant HLA type showed in public TCR beta signatures. Study-level results: People with CMV and the relevant HLA were identified by cumulative public TCR beta family frequency. The ex vivo response was dominated by HLA-C-restricted CMV-specific TCR beta clonotypes.

A single record per CDR3 protein comes from TCRdb applying MiXCR to the reads. The sample gives tens of thousands of distinct CDR3 sequences, about 30% of which show up once; roughly three fifths is in the top ten. The sample holds a few counts of this clonotype. Its antigen is unknown. The V end lost 2 bases, the J end lost 1 base, and 9 bases lay between the germline ends. The length of the CDR3 is 14 residues. From germline, CDR1 is SGHAT and CDR2 FQNNGV. The specimen was CD8+ T cells from cultured PBMCs, collected from culture after CMV antigen stimulation. The source of this sequence is a human donor in good health (CMV status not recorded). Some clones in this sample may be carry-over from other donors' samples. The chain has TRBV11-2 and TRBJ2-7; D possibly corresponds to TRBD2 (5 bases). The CDR3 coding sequence is TGTGCCAGCAGCTTAAGCCGGGAATCCTACGAGCAGTACTTC. This sequence encodes CASSLSRESYEQYF.